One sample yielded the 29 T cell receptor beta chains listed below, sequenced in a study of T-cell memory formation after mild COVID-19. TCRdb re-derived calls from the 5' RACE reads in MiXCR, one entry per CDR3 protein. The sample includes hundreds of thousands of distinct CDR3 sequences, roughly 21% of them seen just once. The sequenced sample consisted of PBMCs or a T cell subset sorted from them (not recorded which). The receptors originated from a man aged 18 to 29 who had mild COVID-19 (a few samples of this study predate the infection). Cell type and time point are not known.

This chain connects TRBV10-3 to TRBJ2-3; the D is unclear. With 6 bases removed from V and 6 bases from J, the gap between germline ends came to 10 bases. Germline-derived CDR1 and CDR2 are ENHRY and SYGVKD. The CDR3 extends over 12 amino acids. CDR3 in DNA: TGTGCCATCAGGAGAGTGGGGGATACGCAGTATTTT. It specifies CAIRRVGDTQYF.

CDR3 nucleotides: TGTGCCAGCAGTAATTCCCCGTACGAGCAGTACGTC. Protein sequence: CASSNSPYEQYV. The chain uses TRBV6-2 or TRBV6-3 and TRBJ2-7; unclear D gene. V was shortened by 5 bases and J by 4 bases, with 9 bases between the two germline ends. Germline V gene lookup returns CDR1 MNHEY and CDR2 SVGEGT. The CDR3 loop spans 12 amino acids.

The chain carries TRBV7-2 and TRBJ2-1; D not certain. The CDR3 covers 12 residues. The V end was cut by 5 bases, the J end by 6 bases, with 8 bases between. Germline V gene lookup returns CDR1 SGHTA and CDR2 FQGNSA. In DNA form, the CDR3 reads TGTGCCAGCAGCGGAGTCCTCAATGAGCAGTTCTTC. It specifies CASSGVLNEQFF. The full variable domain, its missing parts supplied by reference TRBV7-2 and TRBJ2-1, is GAGVSQSPSNKVTEKGKDVELRCDPISGHTALYWYRQSLGQGLEFLIYFQGNSAPDKSGLPSDRFSAERTGGSVSTLTIQRTQQEDSAVYLCASSGVLNEQFFGPGTRLTVL.

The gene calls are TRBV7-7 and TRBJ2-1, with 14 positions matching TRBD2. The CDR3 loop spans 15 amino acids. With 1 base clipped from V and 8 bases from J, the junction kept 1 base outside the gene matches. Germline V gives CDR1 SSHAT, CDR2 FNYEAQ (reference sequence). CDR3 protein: CASSLGTSGGYEQFF. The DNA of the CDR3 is TGTGCCAGCAGCTTAGGGACTAGCGGGGGGTATGAGCAGTTCTTC.

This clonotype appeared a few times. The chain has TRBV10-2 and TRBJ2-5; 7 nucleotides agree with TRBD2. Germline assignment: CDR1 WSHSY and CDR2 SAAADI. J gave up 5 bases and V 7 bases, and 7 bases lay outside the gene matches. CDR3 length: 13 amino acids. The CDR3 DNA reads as TGCGCCAGCAAACTGAGCGGGGTTGAGACCCAGTACTTC. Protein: CASKLSGVETQYF.

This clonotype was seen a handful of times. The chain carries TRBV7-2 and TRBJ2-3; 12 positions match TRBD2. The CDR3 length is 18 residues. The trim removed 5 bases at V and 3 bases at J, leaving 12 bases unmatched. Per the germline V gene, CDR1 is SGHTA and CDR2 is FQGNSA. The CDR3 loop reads CASSPRLAGGLRTDTQYF. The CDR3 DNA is TGTGCCAGCAGCCCACGTCTAGCGGGGGGGCTTAGAACAGATACGCAGTATTTT. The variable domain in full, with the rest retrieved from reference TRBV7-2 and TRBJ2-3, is GAGVSQSPSNKVTEKGKDVELRCDPISGHTALYWYRQSLGQGLEFLIYFQGNSAPDKSGLPSDRFSAERTGGSVSTLTIQRTQQEDSAVYLCASSPRLAGGLRTDTQYFGPGTRLTVL.

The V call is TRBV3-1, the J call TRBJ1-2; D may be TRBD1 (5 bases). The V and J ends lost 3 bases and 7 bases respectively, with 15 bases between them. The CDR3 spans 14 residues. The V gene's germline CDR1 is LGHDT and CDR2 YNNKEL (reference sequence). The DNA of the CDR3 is TGTGCCAGCAGCCACCCCACGAGGGGATTTGGCTACACCTTC. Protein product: CASSHPTRGFGYTF.

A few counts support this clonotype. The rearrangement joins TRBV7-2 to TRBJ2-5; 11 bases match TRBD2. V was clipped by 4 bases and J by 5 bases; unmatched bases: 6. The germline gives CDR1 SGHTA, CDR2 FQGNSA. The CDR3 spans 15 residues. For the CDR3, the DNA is TGTGCCAGCAGCTCCCTAGCGGGGGGCCGTGAGACCCAGTACTTC. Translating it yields CASSSLAGGRETQYF.

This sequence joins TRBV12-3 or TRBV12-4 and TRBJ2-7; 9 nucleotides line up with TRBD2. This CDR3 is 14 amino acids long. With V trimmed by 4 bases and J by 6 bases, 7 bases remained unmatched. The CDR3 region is CASSYKRGVFEQYF. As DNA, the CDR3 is TGTGCCAGCAGTTATAAGCGGGGGGTCTTCGAGCAGTACTTC.

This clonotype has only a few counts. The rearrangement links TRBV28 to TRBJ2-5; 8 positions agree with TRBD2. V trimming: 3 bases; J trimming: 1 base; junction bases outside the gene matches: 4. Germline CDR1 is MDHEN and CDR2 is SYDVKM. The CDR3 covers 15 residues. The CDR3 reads CASSFPGGGQETQYF. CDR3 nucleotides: TGTGCCAGCAGTTTTCCCGGGGGGGGCCAAGAGACCCAGTACTTC.

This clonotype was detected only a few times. The CDR3 reads CSATGLAEPITQETQYF. The CDR3 DNA is TGCAGTGCAACCGGACTAGCGGAACCAATTACCCAAGAGACCCAGTACTTC. This chain connects TRBV20-1 to TRBJ2-5; TRBD2 aligns across 10 bases. CDR3 length: 17 amino acids. Trimming at V came to 6 bases and at J to 1 base, leaving 14 bases not matched to a gene. Germline V gene lookup returns CDR1 DFQATT and CDR2 SNEGSKA (reference sequence).

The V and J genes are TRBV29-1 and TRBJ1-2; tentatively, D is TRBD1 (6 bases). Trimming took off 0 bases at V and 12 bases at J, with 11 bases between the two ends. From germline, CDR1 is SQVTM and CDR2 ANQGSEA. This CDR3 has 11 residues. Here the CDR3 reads CSVEEQGTHTF. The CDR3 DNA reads TGCAGCGTTGAAGAACAGGGCACACACACCTTC.

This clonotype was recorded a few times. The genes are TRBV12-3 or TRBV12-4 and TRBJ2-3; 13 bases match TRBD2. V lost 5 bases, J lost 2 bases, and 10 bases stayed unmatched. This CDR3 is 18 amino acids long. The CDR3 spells CASSPPPGTSGNTDTQYF. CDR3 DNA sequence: TGTGCCAGCAGTCCTCCCCCCGGGACTAGCGGGAACACAGATACGCAGTATTTT.

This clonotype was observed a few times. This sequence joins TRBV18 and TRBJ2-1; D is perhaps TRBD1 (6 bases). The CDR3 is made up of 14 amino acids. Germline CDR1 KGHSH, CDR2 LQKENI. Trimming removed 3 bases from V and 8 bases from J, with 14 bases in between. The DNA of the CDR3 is TGTGCCAGCTCACCTAATCGACAGGCCGATGAGCAGTTCTTC. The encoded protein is CASSPNRQADEQFF.

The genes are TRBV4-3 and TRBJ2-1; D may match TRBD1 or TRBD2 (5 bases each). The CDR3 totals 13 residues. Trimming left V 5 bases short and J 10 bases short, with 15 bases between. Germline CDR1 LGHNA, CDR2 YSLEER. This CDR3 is CASSYRGEREQFF. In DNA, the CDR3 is TGCGCCAGCAGCTACCGAGGGGAGAGGGAGCAGTTCTTC.

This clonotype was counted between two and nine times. CDR3 sequence reads: CASSYQVTDTQYF. The CDR3 DNA reads as TGTGCCAGCAGTTACCAAGTTACAGATACGCAGTATTTT. The chain combines TRBV6-2 or TRBV6-3 with TRBJ2-3; D is unclear. The CDR3 has 13 amino acids. Trimming took 2 bases from V and 3 from J, leaving 6 bases between them. Germline V gene data show CDR1 as MNHEY and CDR2 as SVGEGT.

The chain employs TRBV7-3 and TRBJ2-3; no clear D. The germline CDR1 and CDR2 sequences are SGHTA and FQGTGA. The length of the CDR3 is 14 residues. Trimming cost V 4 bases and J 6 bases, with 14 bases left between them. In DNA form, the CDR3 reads TGTGCCAGCAGCTCCCGCGGTTCCAGGGATACGCAGTATTTT. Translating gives CASSSRGSRDTQYF.

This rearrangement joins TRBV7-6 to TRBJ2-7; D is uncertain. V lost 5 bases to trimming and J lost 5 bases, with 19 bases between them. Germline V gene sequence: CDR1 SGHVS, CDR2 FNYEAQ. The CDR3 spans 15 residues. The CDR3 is CASSQGSRVPHEQYF. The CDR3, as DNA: TGTGCCAGCAGCCAAGGGTCAAGAGTCCCCCACGAGCAGTACTTC.

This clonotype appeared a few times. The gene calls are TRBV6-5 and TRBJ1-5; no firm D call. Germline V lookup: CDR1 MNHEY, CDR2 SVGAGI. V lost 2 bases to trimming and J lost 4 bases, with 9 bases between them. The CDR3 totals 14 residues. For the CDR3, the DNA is TGTGCCAGCAGTTACGGAAAGGCGAATCAGCCCCAGCATTTT. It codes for CASSYGKANQPQHF.

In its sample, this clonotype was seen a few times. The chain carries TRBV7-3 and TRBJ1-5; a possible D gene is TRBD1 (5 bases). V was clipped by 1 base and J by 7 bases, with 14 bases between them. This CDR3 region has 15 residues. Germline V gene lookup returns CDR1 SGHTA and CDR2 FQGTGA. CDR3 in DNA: TGTGCCAGCAGCTTAATGGCAGGGCCGGGCCAGCCCCAGCATTTT. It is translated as CASSLMAGPGQPQHF.

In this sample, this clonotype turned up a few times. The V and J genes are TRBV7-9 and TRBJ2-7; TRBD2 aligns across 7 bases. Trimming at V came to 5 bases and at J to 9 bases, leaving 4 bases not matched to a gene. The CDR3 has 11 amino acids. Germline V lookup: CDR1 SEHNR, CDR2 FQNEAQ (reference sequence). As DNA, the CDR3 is TGTGCCAGCAGCAATCAGCGGGGGCAGTACTTC. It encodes CASSNQRGQYF.

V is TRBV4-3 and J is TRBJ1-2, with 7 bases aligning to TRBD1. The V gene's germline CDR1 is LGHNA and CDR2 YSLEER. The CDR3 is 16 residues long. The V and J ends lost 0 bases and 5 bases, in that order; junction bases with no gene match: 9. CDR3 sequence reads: CASSQETGWGEYGYTF. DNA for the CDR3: TGCGCCAGCAGCCAAGAGACAGGGTGGGGGGAATATGGCTACACCTTC.

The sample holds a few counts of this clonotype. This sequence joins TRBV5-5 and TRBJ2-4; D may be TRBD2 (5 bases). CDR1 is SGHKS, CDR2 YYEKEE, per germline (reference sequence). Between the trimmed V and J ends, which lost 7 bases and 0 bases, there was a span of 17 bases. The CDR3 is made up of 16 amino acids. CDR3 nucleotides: TGTGCCAGCGCCCGCCGGGGTTTGCCAGCCAAAAACATTCAGTACTTC. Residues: CASARRGLPAKNIQYF.

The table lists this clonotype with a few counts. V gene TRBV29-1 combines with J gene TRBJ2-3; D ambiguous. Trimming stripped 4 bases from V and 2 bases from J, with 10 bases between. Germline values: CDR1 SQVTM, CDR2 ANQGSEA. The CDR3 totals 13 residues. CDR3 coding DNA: TGCAGCGTTGCCGGGCGGCACACAGATACGCAGTATTTT. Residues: CSVAGRHTDTQYF.

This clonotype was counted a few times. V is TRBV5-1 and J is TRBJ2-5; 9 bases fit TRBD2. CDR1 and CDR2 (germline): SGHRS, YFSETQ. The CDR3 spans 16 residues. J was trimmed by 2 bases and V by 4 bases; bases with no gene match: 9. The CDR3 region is CASSLDPSGAQETQYF. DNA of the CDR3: TGCGCCAGCAGCCTGGACCCTAGCGGGGCTCAAGAGACCCAGTACTTC.

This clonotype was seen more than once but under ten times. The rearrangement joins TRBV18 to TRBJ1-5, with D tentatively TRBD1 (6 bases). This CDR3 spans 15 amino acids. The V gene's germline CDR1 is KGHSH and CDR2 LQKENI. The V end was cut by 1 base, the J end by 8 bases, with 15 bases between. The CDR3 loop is CASSPRGTQLKPQHF. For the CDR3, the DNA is TGTGCCAGCTCACCACGGGGGACACAGCTTAAGCCCCAGCATTTT. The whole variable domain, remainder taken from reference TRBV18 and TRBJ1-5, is NAGVMQNPRHLVRRRGQEARLRCSPMKGHSHVYWYRQLPEEGLKFMVYLQKENIIDESGMPKERFSAEFPKEGPSILRIQQVVRGDSAAYFCASSPRGTQLKPQHFGDGTRLSIL.

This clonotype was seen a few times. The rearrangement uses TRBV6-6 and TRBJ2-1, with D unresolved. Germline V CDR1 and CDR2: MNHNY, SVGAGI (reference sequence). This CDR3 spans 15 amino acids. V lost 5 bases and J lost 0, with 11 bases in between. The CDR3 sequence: CASSKELSSYNEQFF. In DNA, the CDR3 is TGTGCCAGCAGTAAGGAGTTGAGCTCCTACAATGAGCAGTTCTTC.

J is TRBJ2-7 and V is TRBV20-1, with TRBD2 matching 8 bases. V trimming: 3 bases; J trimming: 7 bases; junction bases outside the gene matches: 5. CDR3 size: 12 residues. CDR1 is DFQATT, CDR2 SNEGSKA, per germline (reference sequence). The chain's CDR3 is CSASGGALEQYF. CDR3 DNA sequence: TGCAGTGCTAGCGGGGGGGCTCTTGAGCAGTACTTC.

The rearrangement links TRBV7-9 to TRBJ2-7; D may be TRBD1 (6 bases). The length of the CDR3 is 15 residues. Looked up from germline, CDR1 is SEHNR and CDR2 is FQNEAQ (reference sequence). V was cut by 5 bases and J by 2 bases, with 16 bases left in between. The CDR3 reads CASSPPRQATYEQYF. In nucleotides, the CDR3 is TGTGCCAGCAGCCCTCCAAGACAGGCTACCTACGAGCAGTACTTC.